This TCR beta chain was documented in a study of vaccination and CD4 T cells after COVID-19 (dated by TCRdb to between 2022 and 2023). Broadly, across the study: Convalescent patients had a positive SARS-CoV-2 result on nasal swab PCR, and of these patients, several had mild disease and one had severe disease. Post-COVID blood samples from convalescent patients were collected a median of around 110 days after diagnosis, with a range of 35 to 161 days. Post-vaccine blood samples were collected a median of about 11 weeks after the second vaccine dose, ranging from about 12 to 241 days. In the convalescent cohort there were six males and four females, among whom were two Hispanic individuals, seven Caucasians, two Asians and one multiracial person. The spike-specific CD4+ TCR repertoire was compared before and after mRNA vaccination in 10 COVID-19 convalescent patients and a few infection-naive healthy vaccine recipients. Overlapping spike peptide pools from SARS-CoV-2 and from the common cold coronaviruses HCoV-NL63, HCoV-OC43 and HCoV-229E were used as culture stimuli. Control cultures received a CEFX viral epitope pool as the positive control, an HIV-1 Nef peptide pool as the negative control, or no peptide. Each participant got two doses of either the Pfizer-BioNTech BNT162b2 vaccine (n=8) or the Moderna mRNA-1273 vaccine (n=2).

CDR1 DFQATT and CDR2 SNEGSKA were looked up in the germline V gene (reference sequence). The germline ends are 7 bases apart after V is trimmed by 0 bases and J by 2 bases. From its cysteine to its phenylalanine, the CDR3 spans 13 amino acids. This entry keeps only the CDR3 DNA: 39 bases, framed from base 1. As to this clonotype: Its binding antigen is unknown. Base qualities are missing; no much larger clone stands one base away.

Beyond this particular receptor, the publication reports: The study included relatively few convalescent patients and did not analyze early timepoints after natural infection. Among the post-vaccine SARS-CoV-2-reactive clones in convalescent patients, a median about 86% showed up only after vaccination, which suggests vaccine-specific priming. Of the vaccine-specific clones found in convalescent patients, nearly all (304 of 307) were mono-reactive for SARS-CoV-2 spike instead of being cross-reactive with common cold coronaviruses. Although the median number of SARS-CoV-2-reactive clonotypes went up from roughly 20 after infection to 35 to 40 after vaccination, the increase was not significant.

Library method: PCR. DNA from cultured CD4+ T cells underwent TCR sequencing with the Oncomine TCR Beta short-read assay at the Johns Hopkins FTIC core. The QIAamp micro DNA kit was used to extract genomic DNA from the cultured CD4+ T cells. Oncomine TCR Beta libraries made from cultured CD4+ T cells were pooled using unique dual indexes and sequenced on an Illumina iSeq 100. The authors' analysis ran thus. Non-productive sequences were removed, and CDR3s not starting with C, not ending with F or W, or shorter than 7 amino acids were discarded. The MANAFEST web application was used to identify antigen-specific clonotypes by comparing peptide-stimulated wells against reference wells and other culture wells. For a clone to be called positive, the clone needed an FDR below 0.05, an odds ratio above 5, and a productive frequency above 0.1% in at least two of three replicate wells. A clonotype was classed as cross-reactive if the clonotype showed significant expansion both in SARS-CoV-2 spike wells and in at least one common cold coronavirus spike condition. Using R version 3.6.1, CDR3 homology was evaluated through Levenshtein distances (stringdist) along with unrooted phylogenetic trees (ape). The public reads were reanalyzed by TCRdb: fastp trimming at Q25, MiXCR alignment, in-frame beta chains only. Rows are unified per CDR3 protein, each entry keeping the most common DNA and genes. These V and J calls are TCRdb output, not the study's own analysis. The sample table lists roughly 15,000 distinct CDR3 sequences, 45% to 60% of them with a count of one. Of the sample, roughly an eighth is held by the ten largest clones.

In light of the paper, this sample's treatment or condition label describes: approximately nine-day PBMC culture with coronavirus spike peptide pools or control peptides (ViraFEST assay). The ViraFEST assay was used in the study, in which antigen-specific T cells were expanded with peptide pools and expanded clonotypes were subsequently identified by TCR sequencing. The positive SARS-CoV-2 PCR tests of the convalescent patients were dated from March to December 2020, before the Alpha, Beta and Delta variants emerged in the United States. Each well held 2.2 million or so PBMCs cultured in IMDM containing roughly 5% human AB serum and around 10 IU/ml IL-2, with about 10 ug/ml peptide pools added. Half of the culture medium was replaced with fresh IL-2-containing medium on days 3 and 7. Once the cells had been in culture for about 10 days, the EasySep CD4+ T cell isolation kit was used to isolate CD4+ T cells by negative selection. Ficoll-Paque Plus gradient centrifugation was used to isolate PBMCs from whole blood, and the isolated PBMCs were then either used fresh or cryopreserved at -140C. Each culture condition was generally run in triplicate wells.

The V and J segments used are TRBV20-1 and TRBJ1-2, with a weak D call of TRBD1 (6 bases match). The source of this sequence is a human donor who had recovered from COVID-19. The sequenced sample was CD4+ T cells from blood, cultured in vitro. Here is the DNA: TGCAGTGCTAGAGATACAGGGAACTATGGCTACACCTTC. Translation gives CSARDTGNYGYTF.